One sample yielded the 30 T cell receptor beta chains listed below, sequenced in a study of memory B cells and T cells in multiple sclerosis. Their antigens are not known. After stimulus-free culture, autoproliferating CFSE-dim and non-proliferating CFSE-high T cells were sequenced separately. Pooled replicate wells came from 5x10^7 CFSE-labeled PBMCs cultured less than 9 days without stimulus. Clones were sequenced by immunoSEQ multiplex PCR, and TCRdb holds only the in-frame ones, with some missing. The table includes some 49,000 clones, about 80% detected once. Material for sequencing was PBMCs from blood kept in culture. The source of these receptors is a human donor with multiple sclerosis.

J is TRBJ2-5 and V is TRBV5-1, with D perhaps TRBD2 (5 bases). Between the trimmed V and J ends, which lost 2 bases and 3 bases, there was a span of 11 bases. The CDR3 loop spans 14 amino acids. Germline assignment: CDR1 SGHRS and CDR2 YFSETQ. CDR3 sequence: CASSFPGREETQYF. DNA for the CDR3: TGCGCCAGCAGCTTTCCTGGGCGGGAAGAGACCCAGTACTTC.

The V call is TRBV6-5, the J call TRBJ2-7; D is uncertain. V was pared by 4 bases and J by 2 bases, with 15 bases between. Germline V CDR1 and CDR2: MNHEY, SVGAGI. The CDR3 covers 15 residues. CDR3 bases: TGTGCCAGCAGTTCCCTCCAGGCTTTTACCTACGAGCAGTACTTC. Amino acids: CASSSLQAFTYEQYF.

This chain connects TRBV10-3 to TRBJ2-1; 9 positions agree with TRBD2. Losses at the gene ends were 4 bases for V and 0 bases for J; bases not matched to a gene: 7. Germline V gene data show CDR1 as ENHRY and CDR2 as SYGVKD. This CDR3 spans 17 amino acids. The CDR3 loop reads CAISASGGTSSYNEQFF. The CDR3 DNA follows: TGTGCCATCAGTGCGAGCGGGGGGACCAGCTCCTACAATGAGCAGTTCTTC.

This clone showed up just once. The chain is built from TRBV4-2 and TRBJ1-2; maybe TRBD1 (5 bases). This CDR3 has 17 amino acids. Germline V gene lookup returns CDR1 LGHNA and CDR2 YNFKEQ. Trimming took 0 bases from V and 1 from J, leaving 15 bases between them. In nucleotides, the CDR3 is TGTGCCAGCAGCCAAGATTCAGGGCAGGCCCTTAACTATGGCTACACCTTC. It translates to CASSQDSGQALNYGYTF.

CDR3 protein: CASSRRGVPSQETQYF. In DNA form, the CDR3 reads TGTGCCAGCTCACGCAGGGGGGTACCAAGCCAAGAGACCCAGTACTTC. The chain uses TRBV18 and TRBJ2-5, with D possibly matching TRBD1 (7 bases). The CDR3 consists of 16 residues. The V and J ends lost 4 bases and 1 base respectively, with 16 bases between them. The germline gives CDR1 KGHSH, CDR2 LQKENI.

This clone has just one count. This chain links TRBV25-1 with TRBJ2-5; D may be TRBD2 (6 bases). Trimming stripped 11 bases from V and 5 bases from J, with 18 bases between. CDR1 MGHDK and CDR2 SYGVNS come from the germline V gene. The CDR3 contains 13 residues. The CDR3 is CASASGGLETQYF. The CDR3 nucleotides are TGTGCCTCGGCTAGTGGGGGGTTGGAGACCCAGTACTTC.

This chain connects TRBV27 to TRBJ2-7, with 7 bases matching TRBD1. V was clipped by 6 bases and J by 1 base; unmatched bases: 9. The CDR3 length is 15 residues. Germline lookup yields CDR1 MNHEY and CDR2 SMNVEV (reference sequence). As DNA, the CDR3 is TGTGCCAGCAGCCCACACAGGGACAGTTCCTACGAGCAGTACTTC. It is translated as CASSPHRDSSYEQYF.

This chain links TRBV10-3 with TRBJ1-1, with D possibly being TRBD1 (6 bases). This CDR3 is built from 15 residues. Trimming pared 0 bases from V and 1 base from J, leaving 9 bases between. The germline CDR1 and CDR2 sequences are ENHRY and SYGVKD. The CDR3 DNA reads TGTGCCATCAGTGAGTCGGTAGGGGGGAACACTGAAGCTTTCTTT. Residues: CAISESVGGNTEAFF.

V is TRBV2 and J is TRBJ1-6, with TRBD1 as a possible D gene (5 bases). The germline V and J ends were trimmed by 8 bases and 0 bases, with 14 bases remaining between them. The CDR3 has 16 residues. CDR1 and CDR2 from the germline V gene are SNHLY and FYNNEI. The CDR3 protein is CASGRTRSSYNSPLHF. In DNA form, the CDR3 reads TGTGCCAGCGGGAGGACACGGAGCTCCTATAATTCACCCCTCCACTTT. Variable domain in full (rest from reference TRBV2 and TRBJ1-6): EPEVTQTPSHQVTQMGQEVILRCVPISNHLYFYWYRQILGQKVEFLVSFYNNEISEKSEIFDDQFSVERPDGSNFTLKIRSTKLEDSAMYFCASGRTRSSYNSPLHFGNGTRLTVT.

V gene TRBV2 combines with J gene TRBJ1-6, with a weak D call TRBD1 (5 bases). The germline CDR1 and CDR2 sequences are SNHLY and FYNNEI. The CDR3 sequence is 15 residues long. The V and J ends lost 10 bases and 8 bases respectively, with 21 bases between them. The CDR3, as DNA: TGTGCCACCTTGTTGGGGCAAAAACTTTATTCACCCCTCCACTTT. Protein sequence: CATLLGQKLYSPLHF.

This clone was seen only a few times. The chain links TRBV7-9 to TRBJ2-7; no clear D. The CDR3 covers 14 residues. CDR1 and CDR2 (germline): SEHNR, FQNEAQ (reference sequence). The ends were cut back, 5 bases at V and 0 bases at J, with 11 bases in the middle. In nucleotides, the CDR3 is TGTGCCAGCAGCCCCCAGGCATTCTCCTACGAGCAGTACTTC. It yields the protein CASSPQAFSYEQYF.

The chain combines TRBV6-5 with TRBJ1-2; TRBD1 matches at 8 bases. CDR1 and CDR2 from the germline V gene are MNHEY and SVGAGI. This CDR3 region has 13 residues. Trimming cost V 7 bases and J 0 bases; bases outside gene matches: 1. CDR3 nucleotide sequence: TGTGCCAGCAAGACAGGGGCTAACTATGGCTACACCTTC. Translation: CASKTGANYGYTF.

This clone was seen more than once but under ten times. The chain links TRBV19 to TRBJ1-2, with a tentative D call TRBD1 (6 bases). V lost 5 bases and J 8 bases, leaving 18 bases between the germline ends. The CDR3 has 14 residues. Germline CDR1 reads LNHDA; CDR2 reads SQIVND (reference sequence). The CDR3 DNA sequence: TGTGCCAGTAGTTCTCGAACAGGGATTTGGGGCTACACCTTC. It specifies CASSSRTGIWGYTF.

This chain connects TRBV7-3 to TRBJ1-2; TRBD1 matches 10 bases. The CDR3 totals 17 residues. V shed 5 bases, J shed 4 bases, and the junction held 13 bases outside the gene matches. The V gene's germline CDR1 is SGHTA and CDR2 FQGTGA. CDR3 in amino acids: CASSPGTGVGGGYGYTF. The CDR3 bases are TGTGCCAGCAGCCCCGGGACAGGGGTAGGGGGTGGCTATGGCTACACCTTC.

V and J are TRBV11-2 and TRBJ2-2, with D possibly being TRBD1 (7 bases). The V end lost 5 bases, the J end lost 5 bases, and 18 bases lay between the germline ends. CDR3 length: 16 residues. Germline V CDR1 and CDR2: SGHAT, FQNNGV. The DNA of the CDR3 is TGTGCCAGCAGCCCCCGCGGGGACAGTCAGACCGGGGAGCTGTTTTTT. Encoded protein: CASSPRGDSQTGELFF.

V and J are TRBV6-1 and TRBJ2-1; 15 bases align to TRBD2. This CDR3 is built from 15 residues. The junction had 7 bases not matched to a gene; V was cut back by 2 bases and J by 14 bases. Germline V gene lookup returns CDR1 MNHNS and CDR2 SASEGT. The CDR3 sequence is CASSERGLAGGPEFF. In DNA, the CDR3 is TGTGCCAGCAGTGAAAGGGGACTAGCGGGGGGACCGGAGTTCTTC.

V usage is TRBV7-2 and J usage is TRBJ1-5; D call uncertain. Germline values: CDR1 SGHTA, CDR2 FQGNSA. V lost 3 bases, J lost 2 bases, and 5 bases lay in between. The CDR3 has 13 residues. CDR3 DNA: TGTGCCAGCAGCTTTAACGGCAATCAGCCCCAGCATTTT. Translated, it gives CASSFNGNQPQHF.

In its sample, this clone was seen a few times. The chain joins TRBV19 to TRBJ1-5; D unclear. Germline V gene lookup returns CDR1 LNHDA and CDR2 SQIVND (reference sequence). The CDR3 length is 15 residues. Trimming left V 7 bases short and J 2 bases short, with 15 bases between. CDR3 DNA sequence: TGTGCCAGTATCGGCCGGGGTTTGGGCAATCAGCCCCAGCATTTT. It codes for CASIGRGLGNQPQHF.

The chain joins TRBV9 to TRBJ1-3; 9 bases align to TRBD1. Germline V gene lookup returns CDR1 SGDLS and CDR2 YYNGEE. The CDR3 is 16 amino acids. Trimming at V came to 0 bases and at J to 6 bases, leaving 7 bases not matched to a gene. This chain's CDR3 is CASSVAVGTGQNTIYF. The CDR3 DNA follows: TGTGCCAGCAGCGTAGCTGTTGGGACAGGGCAAAACACCATATATTTT.

This sequence joins TRBV9 and TRBJ2-5, with 9 nucleotides matching TRBD2. V dropped 0 bases and J dropped 1; count of bases not matched to a gene: 10. Germline V CDR1 and CDR2: SGDLS, YYNGEE. The CDR3 is 18 amino acids. The CDR3 region has the DNA TGTGCCAGCAGCGTAGCTGCGGCGGGGGGGCTGGGCCAAGAGACCCAGTACTTC. Translating gives CASSVAAAGGLGQETQYF.

This sequence joins TRBV11-2 and TRBJ2-7, with 7 bases fitting TRBD2. The CDR3 runs 12 residues. Unmatched junction bases numbered 2, after V lost 5 bases and J lost 4 bases. Looked up from germline, CDR1 is SGHAT and CDR2 is FQNNGV. The chain's CDR3 is CASSPGGYEQYF. CDR3 nucleotide sequence: TGTGCCAGCAGCCCCGGGGGGTACGAGCAGTACTTC.

In its sample, this clone was seen a few times. The chain has TRBV19 and TRBJ2-2; D is unclear. The germline V gene has CDR1 LNHDA and CDR2 SQIVND (reference sequence). CDR3 size: 12 residues. The V and J ends lost 7 bases and 6 bases respectively, with 9 bases between them. This CDR3 reads CASNGYAGELFF. The CDR3 DNA is TGTGCCAGTAACGGTTATGCCGGGGAGCTGTTTTTT.

The V gene is TRBV19, the J gene TRBJ2-5; possible D gene TRBD2, 6 bases. V dropped 6 bases and J dropped 0 bases, with 29 bases sitting between them. The CDR3 loop spans 20 amino acids. The germline V gene encodes CDR1 LNHDA and CDR2 SQIVND (reference sequence). The chain's CDR3 is CASRPRWDSRSRADQETQYF. As DNA, the CDR3 is TGTGCCAGTAGGCCCCGCTGGGACTCCCGGTCCAGGGCAGACCAAGAGACCCAGTACTTC. The whole variable domain, remainder taken from reference TRBV19 and TRBJ2-5, is DGGITQSPKYLFRKEGQNVTLSCEQNLNHDAMYWYRQDPGQGLRLIYYSQIVNDFQKGDIAEGYSVSREKKESFPLTVTSAQKNPTAFYLCASRPRWDSRSRADQETQYFGPGTRLLVL.

This chain connects TRBV19 to TRBJ2-1; D is perhaps TRBD1 (6 bases). Germline values: CDR1 LNHDA, CDR2 SQIVND (reference sequence). V gave up 5 bases and J gave up 0 bases, with 14 bases separating them. The CDR3 is made up of 16 amino acids. In DNA form, the CDR3 reads TGTGCCAGTAGTCGCGATACAGGGAGCTCCTACAATGAGCAGTTCTTC. Its protein is CASSRDTGSSYNEQFF.

V gene TRBV7-3 combines with J gene TRBJ2-1, with TRBD2 matching over 8 bases. This CDR3 comprises 16 residues. CDR1 and CDR2 from the germline V gene are SGHTA and FQGTGA. With 0 bases clipped from V and 0 bases from J, the junction kept 1 base outside the gene matches. In nucleotides, the CDR3 is TGTGCCAGCAGCTTAACTAGCGGGGACTCCTACAATGAGCAGTTCTTC. Translating gives CASSLTSGDSYNEQFF.

This chain uses TRBV2 with TRBJ1-1, with D possibly being TRBD1 (6 bases). This CDR3 contains 13 residues. Trimming pared 6 bases from V and 0 bases from J, leaving 8 bases between. Germline V gene lookup returns CDR1 SNHLY and CDR2 FYNNEI. CDR3 DNA sequence: TGTGCCAGCAGGGACAGTCTGAACACTGAAGCTTTCTTT. It codes for CASRDSLNTEAFF.

The chain combines TRBV6-5 with TRBJ1-5; D remains unclear. Germline CDR1 MNHEY, CDR2 SVGAGI. The ends were cut back, 4 bases at V and 3 bases at J, with 7 bases in the middle. The length of the CDR3 is 13 residues. The CDR3 sequence: CASSFGVNQPQHF. DNA of the CDR3: TGTGCCAGCAGTTTCGGAGTCAATCAGCCCCAGCATTTT.

V is TRBV6-6 and J is TRBJ2-5, with D possibly TRBD1 on 6 matching bases. In germline, CDR1 is MNHNY, CDR2 SVGAGI (reference sequence). CDR3 size: 13 residues. Deletions cut 6 bases from V and 5 bases from J, with 13 bases between. The CDR3 DNA is TGTGCCAGCAGGGCAGGGGCTTCGGAGACCCAGTACTTC. Protein: CASRAGASETQYF.

The chain couples TRBV2 to TRBJ1-1; the D is unclear. CDR3 size: 15 residues. The V gene lost 1 base and the J gene lost 1 base, with 10 bases spanning the gap. The germline CDR1 and CDR2 sequences are SNHLY and FYNNEI. The CDR3 protein is CASSEDIGRNTEAFF. Written as DNA, the CDR3 is TGTGCCAGCAGTGAAGATATAGGGAGGAACACTGAAGCTTTCTTT.

The chain is built from TRBV5-1 and TRBJ1-6; D is perhaps TRBD1 (5 bases). V was shortened by 0 bases and J by 5 bases, with 12 bases between the two germline ends. Germline CDR1 is SGHRS and CDR2 is YFSETQ. This CDR3 has 16 residues. Here the CDR3 reads CASSLVGGAHNSPLHF. CDR3 coding DNA: TGCGCCAGCAGCTTGGTCGGCGGGGCCCATAATTCACCCCTCCACTTT.